These T cell receptor beta chains were read from a single sample in a study of HIV-infected patients and healthy controls. One entry per CDR3 protein, called by TCRdb with MiXCR from the 5' RACE reads. The sample includes 8,000 to 10,000 distinct CDR3 sequences, about 5.8% of them seen just once. Input material: blood. The receptors derive from an adult in good health. CDR3s include the opening cysteine and the closing phenylalanine or tryptophan. D genes are given only for firm matches. Expanded clones are given a class, and other clones once, few, many or no size at all.

clone size	D gene	V gene	J gene	CDR3 protein	CDR3 DNA
medium-sized	.	TRBV28	TRBJ1-5	CASSHRPGTIQYSNQPQHF	TGTGCCAGCAGCCACAGACCAGGGACCATACAATATAGCAATCAGCCCCAGCATTTT
many	TRBD1	TRBV2	TRBJ2-1	CASNGGTGAYNEQFF	TGTGCCAGCAATGGGGGGACAGGGGCGTACAATGAGCAGTTCTTC
few	.	TRBV25-1	TRBJ2-7	CASSMTRFRDEQYF	TGTGCCAGCAGTATGACACGGTTCAGGGACGAGCAGTACTTC
few	.	TRBV1	TRBJ1-2	CTSSHQENYGYTF	TGCACCAGCAGCCATCAGGAAAACTATGGCTACACCTTC
many	.	TRBV6-1	TRBJ1-6	CASSEDNSYNSPLHF	TGTGCCAGCAGTGAAGACAACTCCTATAATTCACCCCTCCACTTT
.	.	TRBV6-2/TRBV6-3	TRBJ1-5	CASSYSLRGDQPQHF	TGTGCCAGCAGTTACTCGTTACGAGGGGATCAGCCCCAGCATTTT
many	.	TRBV11-2	TRBJ2-7	CASSLDPAGYEQYF	TGTGCCAGCAGCTTAGATCCGGCAGGCTACGAGCAGTACTTC
many	TRBD1	TRBV28	TRBJ2-2	CASSFIGQGRPDLELFF	TGTGCCAGCAGTTTTATCGGACAGGGACGCCCTGATTTGGAGCTGTTTTTT
few	.	TRBV2	TRBJ2-1	CASSARGTSYNEQFF	TGTGCCAGCAGTGCCAGGGGCACCTCCTACAATGAGCAGTTCTTC
medium-sized	.	TRBV7-2	TRBJ1-6	CASSQSNSPLHF	TGTGCCAGCAGCCAGAGTAATTCACCCCTCCACTTT
few	TRBD1	TRBV6-6	TRBJ2-7	CASSKRGQGAYEQYF	TGTGCCAGCTCGAAACGGGGACAGGGTGCCTACGAGCAGTACTTC
.	.	TRBV29-1	TRBJ2-3	CSVAGQRDYTDTQYF	TGCAGCGTCGCGGGACAGAGAGATTACACAGATACGCAGTATTTT
many	.	TRBV19	TRBJ1-5	CASSYSLNQPQHF	TGTGCCAGTAGTTACAGCCTCAATCAGCCCCAGCATTTT
many	.	TRBV4-2	TRBJ2-1	CASSQEGTPRSYNEQFF	TGTGCCAGCAGCCAAGAGGGTACTCCCCGCTCCTACAATGAGCAGTTCTTC
.	.	TRBV20-1	TRBJ2-5	CSARDTGQETQYF	TGCAGTGCTAGAGATACAGGCCAAGAGACCCAGTACTTC
medium-sized	.	TRBV4-1	TRBJ1-5	CASSPTGGARGNQPQHF	TGCGCCAGCAGCCCCACGGGTGGGGCGAGGGGCAATCAGCCCCAGCATTTT
medium-sized	.	TRBV7-9	TRBJ1-4	CASSSYEKLFF	TGTGCCAGCAGCTCTTATGAAAAACTGTTTTTT
many	TRBD1	TRBV6-1	TRBJ2-4	CASSATGAKNIQYF	TGTGCCAGCAGTGCGACAGGGGCCAAAAACATTCAGTACTTC
many	TRBD2	TRBV28	TRBJ2-1	CASSPKLAGNEQFF	TGTGCCAGCAGTCCGAAATTAGCGGGAAATGAGCAGTTCTTC
medium-sized	.	TRBV5-5	TRBJ1-3	CASSLVRSGNTIYF	TGTGCCAGCAGCCTTGTCCGCTCTGGAAACACCATATATTTT
many	.	TRBV6-5	TRBJ2-1	CASSYADEQFF	TGTGCCAGCAGTTACGCGGATGAGCAGTTCTTC
medium-sized	TRBD1	TRBV3-1	TRBJ2-2	CASSPSGQGFTGELFF	TGTGCCAGCAGCCCCTCCGGACAGGGCTTCACCGGGGAGCTGTTTTTT
medium-sized	TRBD1	TRBV10-3	TRBJ2-6	CAISVRDSAFSGANVLTF	TGTGCCATCAGTGTCCGGGACAGTGCATTCTCTGGGGCCAACGTCCTGACTTTC
many	.	TRBV5-1	TRBJ1-4	CASSVDINEKLFF	TGCGCCAGCAGCGTGGACATTAATGAAAAACTGTTTTTT
few	.	TRBV7-2	TRBJ2-7	CASSYRYEQYF	TGTGCCAGCAGCTACCGATACGAGCAGTACTTC
medium-sized	TRBD1	TRBV24-1	TRBJ2-7	CATSDPGTGAYEQYF	TGTGCCACCAGTGATCCCGGGACAGGGGCCTACGAGCAGTACTTC
.	.	TRBV20-1	TRBJ1-5	CSATQGSNQPQHF	TGCAGTGCTACCCAGGGTAGCAATCAGCCCCAGCATTTT
many	TRBD2	TRBV12-3/TRBV12-4	TRBJ2-7	CASSSLLAGPSYEQYF	TGTGCCAGCAGCTCCCTCCTAGCGGGTCCATCCTACGAGCAGTACTTC
many	.	TRBV12-3/TRBV12-4	TRBJ2-5	CASSYSPQETQYF	TGTGCCAGCAGTTACTCCCCCCAAGAGACCCAGTACTTC
medium-sized	.	TRBV29-1	TRBJ2-7	CSVGNNEQYF	TGCAGCGTTGGAAACAACGAGCAGTACTTC
many	.	TRBV5-6	TRBJ1-1	CASSLGAMNTEAFF	TGTGCCAGCAGCTTGGGGGCGATGAACACTGAAGCTTTCTTT
many	.	TRBV5-1	TRBJ2-1	CASSLARNNEQFF	TGCGCCAGCAGCTTGGCCCGTAACAATGAGCAGTTCTTC
medium-sized	TRBD1	TRBV2	TRBJ1-2	CASRGDRVNYGYTF	TGTGCCAGCAGGGGGGACAGGGTTAACTATGGCTACACCTTC
many	.	TRBV5-4	TRBJ2-1	CASSGTLNEQFF	TGTGCCAGCAGCGGTACACTTAATGAGCAGTTCTTC
many	TRBD2	TRBV28	TRBJ2-3	CASSFDGPPLAGGGTDTQYF	TGTGCCAGCAGTTTTGATGGCCCCCCCCTAGCGGGAGGCGGCACAGATACGCAGTATTTT
medium-sized	TRBD1	TRBV9	TRBJ2-7	CASSATGVIYEQYF	TGTGCCAGCAGCGCCACAGGGGTCATCTACGAGCAGTACTTC
medium-sized	TRBD2	TRBV6-5	TRBJ2-5	CASSLGLAGAETQYF	TGTGCCAGCAGTTTAGGACTAGCGGGAGCGGAGACCCAGTACTTC
few	.	TRBV20-1	TRBJ2-7	CSARAGLGGVEQYF	TGCAGTGCTAGAGCGGGGTTGGGGGGAGTCGAGCAGTACTTC
medium-sized	.	TRBV12-3/TRBV12-4	TRBJ2-1	CASSLQGIDNEQFF	TGTGCCAGCAGTTTACAGGGAATTGACAATGAGCAGTTCTTC
many	TRBD2	TRBV5-1	TRBJ2-1	CASSLGLAGSSSYNEQFF	TGCGCCAGCAGCTTGGGACTAGCGGGGTCGTCCTCCTACAATGAGCAGTTCTTC
few	TRBD1	TRBV13	TRBJ2-4	CASSRTGQGVASQNIQYF	TGTGCCAGCAGCCGTACGGGACAGGGGGTCGCCAGCCAAAACATTCAGTACTTC
many	.	TRBV12-3/TRBV12-4	TRBJ2-3	CASSPMLDTQYF	TGTGCCAGCAGTCCTATGTTGGATACGCAGTATTTT
many	.	TRBV6-2/TRBV6-3	TRBJ2-1	CASGYYNEQFF	TGTGCCAGCGGCTACTACAATGAGCAGTTCTTC
many	.	TRBV19	TRBJ1-2	CASTKTRLDGYTF	TGTGCCAGTACAAAAACAAGGTTAGATGGCTACACCTTC
many	.	TRBV20-1	TRBJ1-3	CSALPLDRATGNTIYF	TGCAGTGCCCTCCCCTTAGACAGAGCCACTGGAAACACCATATATTTT
many	TRBD1	TRBV27	TRBJ2-5	CASSLDKGQGASRMQWRQETQYF	TGTGCCAGCAGTTTAGATAAAGGACAGGGGGCGAGTAGGATGCAATGGAGGCAAGAGACCCAGTACTTC
medium-sized	.	TRBV7-2	TRBJ1-1	CASSLSGNTEAFF	TGTGCCAGCAGCTTAAGTGGGAACACTGAAGCTTTCTTT
medium-sized	TRBD1	TRBV11-3	TRBJ2-1	CASSPQTGGNEQFF	TGTGCCAGCAGCCCGCAGACAGGGGGGAATGAGCAGTTCTTC
many	.	TRBV5-7	TRBJ2-7	CASTLVCPYEQYF	TGTGCCAGCACTCTCGTGTGTCCCTACGAGCAGTACTTC
many	.	TRBV24-1	TRBJ1-5	CATSDFGQLHF	TGTGCCACCAGTGATTTCGGACAACTGCATTTT
many	TRBD1	TRBV6-5	TRBJ2-5	CASSLDRGETQYF	TGTGCCAGCAGTCTGGACAGGGGCGAGACCCAGTACTTC
few	TRBD2	TRBV5-6	TRBJ2-5	CASSYLAEGQETQYF	TGTGCCAGCAGCTATCTAGCGGAAGGCCAAGAGACCCAGTACTTC
many	.	TRBV10-3	TRBJ1-2	CAISGFIENYGYTF	TGTGCCATCAGTGGGTTTATTGAGAACTATGGCTACACCTTC
many	TRBD2	TRBV6-2/TRBV6-3	TRBJ2-5	CASRPWTSGQETQYF	TGTGCCAGCAGACCCTGGACTAGCGGCCAAGAGACCCAGTACTTC
many	.	TRBV7-8	TRBJ2-5	CASSGGTQETQYF	TGTGCCAGCAGCGGCGGGACCCAAGAGACCCAGTACTTC
medium-sized	TRBD2	TRBV12-3/TRBV12-4	TRBJ2-7	CASSPSGMNEQYF	TGTGCCAGCAGCCCGAGCGGGATGAACGAGCAGTACTTC
medium-sized	TRBD2	TRBV14	TRBJ2-3	CASSRLAGGGTDTQYF	TGTGCCAGCAGCCGACTAGCGGGGGGCGGCACAGATACGCAGTATTTT
medium-sized	.	TRBV15	TRBJ2-3	CATSREGRPTDTQYF	TGTGCCACCAGCAGAGAGGGCAGACCGACAGATACGCAGTATTTT
many	.	TRBV24-1	TRBJ2-2	CATSDGTANTGELFF	TGTGCCACCAGCGACGGGACCGCGAACACCGGGGAGCTGTTTTTT
.	TRBD2	TRBV12-3/TRBV12-4	TRBJ2-3	CASSSLWTSGGSTDTQYF	TGTGCCAGCAGCTCCCTCTGGACTAGCGGGGGTAGCACAGATACGCAGTATTTT